This passage covers 26 T cell receptor beta chains from one sample sequenced in a study of blood T cell repertoires in COVID-19. Repertoires were generated with immunoSEQ multiplex PCR, while TCRdb's copy carries only in-frame clones and drops some. The data show around 210,000 clones, 65% to 90% seen once. Sequenced material: peripheral blood. The receptors shown here come from a man aged 45 to 65 with COVID-19, enrolled during active disease.

In DNA form, the CDR3 reads TGTGCCAGCAGCGGCTGGACAGGGACCACAGATACGCAGTATTTT. Translating gives CASSGWTGTTDTQYF. The genes are TRBV9 and TRBJ2-3; TRBD1 matches 8 bases. The CDR3 has 15 residues. Germline-derived CDR1 and CDR2 are SGDLS and YYNGEE. The trim removed 3 bases at V and 2 bases at J, leaving 5 bases unmatched.

This clone was seen at least ten times. The chain links TRBV5-1 to TRBJ2-2; tentative D call: TRBD2 (5 bases). The CDR3 is made up of 14 amino acids. The V gene lost 5 bases and the J gene lost 5 bases, with 13 bases spanning the gap. Germline V lookup: CDR1 SGHRS, CDR2 YFSETQ. CDR3 region: CASRRVGGTGELFF. CDR3 DNA sequence: TGCGCCAGCAGGCGGGTCGGTGGGACCGGGGAGCTGTTTTTT.

The rearrangement joins TRBV10-1 to TRBJ2-1; TRBD2 matches 9 bases. From germline, CDR1 is WNHNN and CDR2 SYGVQD (reference sequence). The CDR3 covers 14 residues. Trimming took 6 bases from V and 10 from J; bases not matched to a gene: 10. Here the CDR3 reads CASSLAGPKSEQFF. The CDR3 DNA reads as TGCGCCAGCAGCCTAGCGGGACCCAAATCCGAGCAGTTCTTC.

This chain uses TRBV6-2 or TRBV6-3 with TRBJ2-2; 13 bases match TRBD2. CDR3 size: 19 residues. V lost 2 bases and J lost 5; bases outside the gene matches: 11. The germline V gene has CDR1 MNHEY and CDR2 SVGEGT. CDR3 sequence reads: CASSYGTGTSGTGTGELFF. The CDR3 DNA sequence: TGTGCCAGCAGTTACGGCACCGGGACTAGCGGGACGGGGACCGGGGAGCTGTTTTTT.

This clone was counted a few times. The chain is built from TRBV10-3 and TRBJ2-7; 12 bases match TRBD1. In germline, CDR1 is ENHRY, CDR2 SYGVKD. The CDR3 extends over 17 amino acids. Trimming removed 7 bases from V and 3 bases from J; junction bases left unmatched: 13. In nucleotides, the CDR3 is TGTGCCATCAAGGACCAAACCGGGACAGGGGGCCACTACGAGCAGTACTTC. Translated: CAIKDQTGTGGHYEQYF.

The chain is built from TRBV2 and TRBJ1-6; tentatively, D is TRBD1 (5 bases). The CDR3 loop spans 14 amino acids. Germline CDR1 is SNHLY and CDR2 is FYNNEI. Trimming removed 4 bases from V and 7 bases from J, with 11 bases in between. CDR3 nucleotides: TGTGCCAGCAGTGTCCAGGGCCAAAATTCACCCCTCCACTTT. Translation: CASSVQGQNSPLHF.

The chain carries TRBV5-1 and TRBJ1-1; a possible D gene is TRBD1 (5 bases). Germline V lookup: CDR1 SGHRS, CDR2 YFSETQ. Deletions cut 4 bases from V and 1 base from J, with 8 bases between. This CDR3 is 13 amino acids long. The CDR3 sequence: CASSAQGNTEAFF. CDR3 nucleotide sequence: TGCGCCAGCAGCGCGCAGGGGAACACTGAAGCTTTCTTT.

The chain combines TRBV19 with TRBJ2-7, with D perhaps matching TRBD1 (5 bases). With 1 base removed from V and 9 bases from J, the gap between germline ends came to 13 bases. This CDR3 has 13 amino acids. From germline, CDR1 is LNHDA and CDR2 SQIVND (reference sequence). The CDR3: CASSIGGQRGQYF. DNA for the CDR3: TGTGCCAGTAGTATAGGGGGCCAGCGCGGGCAGTACTTC.

V gene TRBV2 combines with J gene TRBJ1-6, with D hard to call. Between the trimmed V and J ends, which lost 7 bases and 7 bases, there was a span of 14 bases. Looked up from germline, CDR1 is SNHLY and CDR2 is FYNNEI. The CDR3 runs to 14 residues. In DNA, the CDR3 is TGTGCCAGCAAGGGAACCCGGGGAAATTCACCCCTCCACTTT. It yields the protein CASKGTRGNSPLHF.

CDR3 protein: CASSGGTLGLNTEAFF. CDR3 nucleotide sequence: TGTGCCAGCAGTGGGGGGACACTTGGTTTGAACACTGAAGCTTTCTTT. The chain uses TRBV2 and TRBJ1-1; D might be TRBD1 (6 bases). Germline V CDR1 and CDR2: SNHLY, FYNNEI. This CDR3 region has 16 residues. Trimming stripped 4 bases from V and 0 bases from J, with 15 bases between.

The table lists this clone with a few counts. The J gene is TRBJ2-2, the V gene TRBV6-5; 8 bases are a match to TRBD2. The junction had 12 bases not matched to a gene; V was cut back by 6 bases and J by 9 bases. Germline loops: CDR1 MNHEY, CDR2 SVGAGI. This CDR3 has 15 residues. CDR3 in DNA: TGTGCCAGCAGGAGGTCCAGCGGGGGCGGGCGGGAGCTGTTTTTT. Its translation: CASRRSSGGGRELFF.

The chain links TRBV11-2 to TRBJ1-6, with 7 bases identical to TRBD1. With 1 base clipped from V and 0 bases from J, the junction kept 6 bases outside the gene matches. This CDR3 has 18 residues. Germline V CDR1 and CDR2: SGHAT, FQNNGV. CDR3 protein: CASSLVVTGVSYNSPLHF. The DNA of the CDR3 is TGTGCCAGCAGCTTAGTTGTAACAGGGGTCTCCTATAATTCACCCCTCCACTTT.

The chain uses TRBV5-1 and TRBJ1-2, with 12 nucleotides matching TRBD1. The CDR3 covers 17 residues. The junction had 11 bases not matched to a gene; V was cut back by 0 bases and J by 8 bases. The germline V gene encodes CDR1 SGHRS and CDR2 YFSETQ. CDR3 DNA: TGCGCCAGCAGCTTGGTAAGGGACAGGGGGCGATCGAGCGGCTACACCTTC. This encodes CASSLVRDRGRSSGYTF.

The chain carries TRBV19 and TRBJ2-2; D is perhaps TRBD2 (5 bases). Per the germline V gene, CDR1 is LNHDA and CDR2 is SQIVND (reference sequence). V was pared by 2 bases and J by 7 bases, with 11 bases between. CDR3 length: 14 amino acids. DNA for the CDR3: TGTGCCAGTAGTATACGGGGTCGGGGCGGGGAGCTGTTTTTT. Its protein is CASSIRGRGGELFF.

The chain has TRBV19 and TRBJ2-1; 15 nucleotides line up with TRBD2. The V and J ends lost 5 bases and 5 bases, in that order; junction bases with no gene match: 7. From germline, CDR1 is LNHDA and CDR2 SQIVND (reference sequence). The CDR3 length is 17 residues. As DNA, the CDR3 is TGTGCCAGTAGTTTATGGACTAGCGGGGGGGCACACAATGAGCAGTTCTTC. Translated: CASSLWTSGGAHNEQFF.

The sample holds one count of this clone. The chain is built from TRBV10-3 and TRBJ2-3; 7 bases line up with TRBD1. CDR3 length: 14 residues. Germline V CDR1 and CDR2: ENHRY, SYGVKD. V gave up 9 bases and J gave up 0 bases; unmatched junction bases: 6. DNA of the CDR3: TGTGCCATAGCCGGGACAGTGAGCACAGATACGCAGTATTTT. It specifies CAIAGTVSTDTQYF.

The rearrangement uses TRBV3-1 (or the pseudogene TRBV3-2) and TRBJ1-2, with 7 bases lining up with TRBD1. Trimming at V came to 2 bases and at J to 2 bases, leaving 11 bases not matched to a gene. Germline assignment: CDR1 LGHDT and CDR2 YNNKEL (reference sequence). CDR3 length: 17 amino acids. The DNA of the CDR3 is TGTGCCAGCAGCCAAAGACAGGACAGGAGTCTCAACTATGGCTACACCTTC. As protein: CASSQRQDRSLNYGYTF.

The chain recombines TRBV2 with TRBJ2-7; D is possibly TRBD2 (6 bases). CDR1 is SNHLY, CDR2 FYNNEI, per germline. CDR3 length: 15 residues. Trimming removed 6 bases at V and 2 bases at J, with 17 bases between. The CDR3 loop is CASRVPGRGTYEQYF. CDR3 bases: TGTGCCAGCAGGGTTCCGGGACGGGGGACCTACGAGCAGTACTTC.

V usage is TRBV3-1 (or the pseudogene TRBV3-2) and J usage is TRBJ1-1, with D maybe TRBD1 (5 bases). Trimming took off 0 bases at V and 5 bases at J, with 16 bases between the two ends. Germline V gives CDR1 LGHDT, CDR2 YNNKEL (reference sequence). The CDR3 consists of 16 residues. As DNA, the CDR3 is TGTGCCAGCAGCCAAGATAGAACGGGGGTTGGGACTGAAGCTTTCTTT. This sequence encodes CASSQDRTGVGTEAFF.

This sequence joins TRBV6-5 and TRBJ1-3; 10 bases align to TRBD1. The germline V gene has CDR1 MNHEY and CDR2 SVGAGI. This CDR3 has 15 amino acids. Trimming cost V 6 bases and J 6 bases; bases outside gene matches: 8. The CDR3 protein is CASSPDRGSVNTIYF. The CDR3 DNA follows: TGTGCCAGCAGCCCGGACAGGGGGAGTGTAAACACCATATATTTT.

The chain carries TRBV2 and TRBJ2-3, with 7 bases identical to TRBD1. The CDR3 is 16 residues long. The J segment lost 2 bases and the V segment lost 6 bases, leaving 11 bases of the junction unmatched. Germline V gene sequence: CDR1 SNHLY, CDR2 FYNNEI. CDR3 region: CASRGAGTAYTDTQYF. For the CDR3, the DNA is TGTGCCAGCAGGGGGGCCGGGACAGCGTACACAGATACGCAGTATTTT.

J is TRBJ1-4 and V is TRBV2; 8 bases align to TRBD1. Looked up from germline, CDR1 is SNHLY and CDR2 is FYNNEI. J lost 7 bases, V lost 5 bases, and 9 bases had no gene match. The CDR3 is 15 residues long. The CDR3 DNA is TGTGCCAGCAGTAAAACACAGGGGGAATTTGAAAAACTGTTTTTT. This gives the protein CASSKTQGEFEKLFF.

This clone was observed a handful of times. The chain has TRBV5-6 and TRBJ1-1, with a tentative D call TRBD1 (5 bases). Germline loops: CDR1 SGHDT, CDR2 YYEEEE. This CDR3 contains 15 residues. Trimming pared 4 bases from V and 4 bases from J, leaving 17 bases between. CDR3 bases: TGTGCCAGCAGCCCGGAGGGAGGAAGGGGCACTGAAGCTTTCTTT. Residues: CASSPEGGRGTEAFF.

This chain links TRBV7-9 with TRBJ2-3, with 8 bases fitting TRBD1. V lost 5 bases to trimming and J lost 14 bases; unmatched junction nucleotides: 12. The CDR3 extends over 13 amino acids. CDR1 and CDR2 (germline): SEHNR, FQNEAQ (reference sequence). In DNA, the CDR3 is TGTGCCAGCAGCCCTCTTGGACAGGGTAGATGGTATTTT. It translates to CASSPLGQGRWYF.

The V and J genes are TRBV6-5 and TRBJ1-2, with 9 bases identical to TRBD1. The V segment lost 7 bases and the J segment 2 bases; nucleotides outside the gene matches: 5. Germline CDR1 reads MNHEY; CDR2 reads SVGAGI. The CDR3 is 14 residues long. CDR3 residues: CASTTDRGNYGYTF. The CDR3 coding sequence is TGTGCCAGCACCACGGACAGGGGAAACTATGGCTACACCTTC.

The J gene is TRBJ2-7, the V gene TRBV4-1; TRBD1 agrees at 7 bases. This CDR3 is built from 13 residues. The germline V gene encodes CDR1 MGHRA and CDR2 YSYEKL. The ends lost 5 bases at V and 5 bases at J; junction bases unmatched: 6. The CDR3 region is CASSRGGLNEQYF. The CDR3, as DNA: TGCGCCAGCAGCAGAGGGGGCTTAAACGAGCAGTACTTC.